This T cell receptor beta chain was sequenced in a study of CD8 T cells in ankylosing spondylitis. Study-level findings and limits: Ankylosing spondylitis blood appeared to be characterized by a TCR beta motif of under ten highly homologous variants.

Each TCR beta library was made by quantitative 5'-RACE that incorporated molecular barcodes. TCRdb re-called the 5' RACE reads with MiXCR, one entry per CDR3 protein. The data hold a few hundred thousand distinct CDR3 sequences, with about a fifth observed a single time. The V and J ends lost 9 bases and 4 bases respectively, with 17 bases between them. CDR3 length equals 14 residues. Germline V gives CDR1 MDHEN, CDR2 SYDVKM. The sample holds a few counts of this clonotype. Its antigen is still unknown. The clonotype was recovered from a male donor with ankylosing spondylitis. The sequenced material came from blood, either unsorted or a sorted T cell fraction (not recorded which). The rearrangement uses TRBV28 and TRBJ2-3, with a tentative D call TRBD2 (6 bases). The DNA for the CDR3 is TGTGCCAGTCTCGGACTGCGGGGAGCAGATACGCAGTATTTT. This sequence encodes CASLGLRGADTQYF.